Following are 21 T cell receptor beta chains from one sample sequenced in a study of shared clonotypes between healthy human individuals. Method: immunoSEQ multiplex PCR; TCRdb's copy keeps in-frame clones and lacks some. The profile shows 2 million to 2.5 million clones, less than 95% of them singletons. The sequenced material came from naive CD4+ T cells from PBMCs. The subset here: CD45RA+ positively selected. These receptors were collected from a man between 18 and 35 years old in good health. Some clones in this sample may be carry-over from other donors' samples.

V and J are TRBV7-2 and TRBJ1-2; 8 nucleotides align to TRBD1. V lost 5 bases to trimming and J lost 2 bases; unmatched junction nucleotides: 16. The CDR3 runs 18 residues. The germline V gene has CDR1 SGHTA and CDR2 FQGNSA. The CDR3, as DNA: TGTGCCAGCAGCCTTTATGCCCTGGGGACAGGCGTCAACTATGGCTACACCTTC. Its translation: CASSLYALGTGVNYGYTF.

The V and J genes are TRBV19 and TRBJ2-5, with TRBD1 matching 12 bases. V shed 6 bases and J 5 bases; nucleotides not matched to a gene: 13. This CDR3 contains 17 residues. CDR1 is LNHDA, CDR2 SQIVND, per germline (reference sequence). The CDR3 here is CASRIGGQGATRETQYF. DNA for the CDR3: TGTGCCAGTAGGATCGGGGGACAGGGGGCCACCCGGGAGACCCAGTACTTC.

The chain combines TRBV6-6 with TRBJ2-3; D unresolved. The V end was cut by 6 bases, the J end by 6 bases, with 16 bases between. Germline V lookup: CDR1 MNHNY, CDR2 SVGAGI (reference sequence). There are 14 residues in the CDR3. The CDR3, as DNA: TGTGCCAGCAGAGCCTTCGGGCCTTCGGATACGCAGTATTTT. This codes for CASRAFGPSDTQYF.

The chain is built from TRBV6-5 and TRBJ2-1; D unclear. This CDR3 comprises 16 residues. Per the germline V gene, CDR1 is MNHEY and CDR2 is SVGAGI. Trimming took off 2 bases at V and 6 bases at J, with 17 bases between the two ends. CDR3 region: CASSYRRTVWPNEQFF. The CDR3 DNA reads as TGTGCCAGCAGTTACCGCAGGACGGTTTGGCCCAATGAGCAGTTCTTC.

The chain carries TRBV18 and TRBJ2-7, with a tentative D call TRBD1 (5 bases). Deletions cut 3 bases from V and 6 bases from J, with 18 bases between. CDR1 is KGHSH and CDR2 is LQKENI in the germline V gene. The CDR3 extends over 15 amino acids. The CDR3 reads CASSPTQGTVGEQYF. The DNA for the CDR3 is TGTGCCAGCTCACCGACGCAGGGTACCGTTGGCGAGCAGTACTTC.

This rearrangement joins TRBV14 to TRBJ1-2; D unclear. Per the germline V gene, CDR1 is SGHDN and CDR2 is FVKESK. There are 12 residues in the CDR3. V gave up 3 bases and J gave up 7 bases, with 9 bases separating them. The CDR3 here is CASSQGFGGYTF. The DNA of the CDR3 is TGTGCCAGCAGCCAGGGTTTTGGTGGCTACACCTTC.

The rearrangement links TRBV7-3 to TRBJ2-3; tentative D call: TRBD2 (6 bases). V lost 0 bases to trimming and J lost 4 bases, with 17 bases between them. Per the germline V gene, CDR1 is SGHTA and CDR2 is FQGTGA. CDR3 length equals 17 residues. The CDR3 here is CASSLTGRTSRSDTQYF. CDR3 sequence (DNA): TGTGCCAGCAGCTTAACGGGGAGAACTAGCCGATCAGATACGCAGTATTTT.

The chain is built from TRBV15 and TRBJ1-2; D gene unclear. The CDR3 loop spans 16 amino acids. V was shortened by 1 base and J by 7 bases, with 19 bases between the two germline ends. From germline, CDR1 is LNHNV and CDR2 YYDKDF (reference sequence). CDR3 region: CATSRGAPGLTGGYTF. CDR3 nucleotides: TGTGCCACCAGCAGAGGGGCCCCCGGTCTAACCGGTGGCTACACCTTC.

This clone was seen a few times. At the DNA level, this CDR3 is encoded by other sequences in the same sample as well. The CDR3 region has the DNA TGTGCCTGGGGGCGGGAAAAACTGTTTTTT. This sequence encodes CAWGREKLFF. The chain combines TRBV30 with TRBJ1-4; D is ambiguous. The CDR3 contains 10 residues. Trimming left V 5 bases short and J 8 bases short, with 6 bases between. Looked up from germline, CDR1 is GTSNPN and CDR2 is SVGIG (reference sequence).

The J gene is TRBJ2-2, the V gene TRBV7-8, with unresolved D. Trimming left V 5 bases short and J 5 bases short, with 12 bases between. Germline CDR1 SGHVS, CDR2 FQNEAQ. CDR3 length: 14 amino acids. This CDR3 is CASSPIVGTGELFF. CDR3 in DNA: TGTGCCAGCAGCCCGATTGTCGGGACCGGGGAGCTGTTTTTT.

The chain couples TRBV10-3 to TRBJ2-6; D is uncertain. V gave up 6 bases and J gave up 2 bases, with 8 bases separating them. The germline CDR1 and CDR2 sequences are ENHRY and SYGVKD. The CDR3 is 14 residues long. In DNA, the CDR3 is TGTGCCATCAGCGAAACAGCTGGGGCCAACGTCCTGACTTTC. It translates to CAISETAGANVLTF.

The chain joins TRBV4-1 to TRBJ2-1, with 10 bases fitting TRBD1. The V gene's germline CDR1 is MGHRA and CDR2 YSYEKL. The CDR3 is made up of 15 amino acids. With V trimmed by 0 bases and J by 10 bases, 6 bases remained unmatched. This CDR3 reads CASSQERQGAWEQFF. The DNA for the CDR3 is TGCGCCAGCAGCCAAGAGCGACAGGGGGCGTGGGAGCAGTTCTTC.

The V gene is TRBV7-9, the J gene TRBJ2-3, with 7 positions matching TRBD1. CDR1 and CDR2 from the germline V gene are SEHNR and FQNEAQ (reference sequence). The V segment lost 10 bases and the J segment 5 bases; nucleotides outside the gene matches: 12. The CDR3 has 14 residues. The CDR3 here is CAIPDRFGGDTQYF. The CDR3 nucleotides are TGTGCCATTCCGGACAGGTTTGGAGGAGATACGCAGTATTTT.

A note on this clone: Distinct nucleotide sequences in the sample also encode this CDR3. The rearrangement joins TRBV9 to TRBJ2-6; D is unresolved. The germline V gene encodes CDR1 SGDLS and CDR2 YYNGEE. The CDR3 is made up of 15 amino acids. Trimming shortened V by 0 bases and J by 4 bases, and 8 bases separated the two germline ends. Here the CDR3 reads CASSVVGSGANVLTF. The CDR3 DNA follows: TGTGCCAGCAGCGTAGTGGGTTCCGGGGCCAACGTCCTGACTTTC.

This clone has a single count. Different DNA sequences within this sample yield the same CDR3. The rearrangement uses TRBV6-5 and TRBJ2-7, with 11 nucleotides matching TRBD1. The CDR3 totals 15 residues. Germline V gene lookup returns CDR1 MNHEY and CDR2 SVGAGI. V lost 2 bases and J lost 4; bases outside the gene matches: 4. Here the CDR3 reads CASSYSRDRGYEQYF. The CDR3 nucleotides are TGTGCCAGCAGTTACAGCCGGGACAGGGGGTACGAGCAGTACTTC.

Concerning this clone itself: Other DNA sequences in the same sample also yield this CDR3. The V gene is TRBV6-5, the J gene TRBJ2-7; 7 bases are a match to TRBD1. Germline assignment: CDR1 MNHEY and CDR2 SVGAGI. The CDR3 covers 14 residues. V was pared by 2 bases and J by 0 bases, with 1 base of the junction left unmatched. In DNA form, the CDR3 reads TGTGCCAGCAGTTACAGGGACAGCTCCTACGAGCAGTACTTC. Its translation: CASSYRDSSYEQYF.

The rearrangement joins TRBV19 to TRBJ1-3; no firm D call. CDR1 and CDR2 from the germline V gene are LNHDA and SQIVND (reference sequence). V was cut by 6 bases and J by 0 bases, with 9 bases left in between. This CDR3 comprises 14 residues. CDR3 bases: TGTGCCAGTAGCCCTGGGGTCTCTGGAAACACCATATATTTT. Translation: CASSPGVSGNTIYF.

In its sample, this clone was seen once. V and J are TRBV28 and TRBJ2-7; 8 bases map to TRBD1. There are 16 residues in the CDR3. V lost 6 bases to trimming and J lost 5 bases; unmatched junction nucleotides: 15. Per germline, CDR1 MDHEN and CDR2 SYDVKM. CDR3 nucleotide sequence: TGTGCCAGCAGGGGGCATGAGTGGACAGGGTCCCACGAGCAGTACTTC. This encodes CASRGHEWTGSHEQYF.

The table lists this clone with a few counts. The rearrangement uses TRBV4-2 and TRBJ1-1; D uncertain. This CDR3 region has 13 residues. V lost 11 bases, J lost 3 bases, and 16 bases lay in between. Germline loops: CDR1 LGHNA, CDR2 YNFKEQ. Here the CDR3 DNA reads TGTGCCTCAGCACCCCAGATGGACACTGAAGCTTTCTTT. Amino acid sequence: CASAPQMDTEAFF.

V gene TRBV7-2 combines with J gene TRBJ2-1; 9 bases match TRBD1. The CDR3 runs 17 residues. CDR1 and CDR2 from the germline V gene are SGHTA and FQGNSA. Losses at the gene ends were 2 bases for V and 7 bases for J; bases not matched to a gene: 12. The CDR3, as DNA: TGTGCCAGCAGCTTATTCGGACGGACAGGGGCCAAAAATGAGCAGTTCTTC. Translation gives CASSLFGRTGAKNEQFF.

CDR3 protein: CASSLTGSGELFF. The CDR3 bases are TGTGCCAGCAGCTTGACCGGAAGCGGGGAGCTGTTTTTT. The V gene is TRBV5-4, the J gene TRBJ2-2; D is unresolved. The V and J ends lost 1 base and 7 bases respectively, with 8 bases between them. The CDR3 is made up of 13 amino acids. CDR1 is SGHNT, CDR2 YYREEE, per germline (reference sequence).